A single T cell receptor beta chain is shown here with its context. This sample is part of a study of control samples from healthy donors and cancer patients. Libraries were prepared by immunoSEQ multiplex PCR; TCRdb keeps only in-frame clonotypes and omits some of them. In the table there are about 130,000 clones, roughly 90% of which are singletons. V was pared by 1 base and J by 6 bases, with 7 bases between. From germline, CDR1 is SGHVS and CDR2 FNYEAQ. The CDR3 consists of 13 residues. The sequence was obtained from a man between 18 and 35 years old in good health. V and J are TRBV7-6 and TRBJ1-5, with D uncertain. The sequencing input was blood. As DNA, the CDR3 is TGTGCCAGCAGCTTAGAGCGTGGTCAGCCCCAGCATTTT. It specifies CASSLERGQPQHF.